This is a list of T cell receptor beta chains from one sample in a study of blood T cell repertoires in COVID-19. Profiling relied on immunoSEQ multiplex PCR, and the TCRdb table lists in-frame clones only, not all of them. Among about 140,000 clones listed, roughly 80% were seen once. The specimen sequenced was PBMCs or T cells enriched from blood (not recorded which). The source is a man aged 35 to 55 with acute COVID-19. CDR3s include the opening cysteine and the closing phenylalanine or tryptophan. D genes are given only for firm matches. The size entry is marked missing in some rows and otherwise reads once, few, many or a size class.

V	D	size	J	DNA	CDR3
TRBV9	-	-	TRBJ2-7	TGTGCCAGCAGCGACAGGAGCTCCTACGAGCAGTACTTC	CASSDRSSYEQYF
TRBV4-3	TRBD1	-	TRBJ2-7	TGCGCCAGCAGCCGCGGACAGGGCTACGAGCAGTACTTC	CASSRGQGYEQYF
TRBV6-5	-	-	TRBJ1-4	TGTGCCAGCAGTTATGACAGTTATAATGAAAAACTGTTTTTT	CASSYDSYNEKLFF
TRBV4-1	TRBD1	-	TRBJ2-5	TGCGCCAGCAGCCAAGATGGGATAGGGACAGGCGGGGAGACCCAGTACTTC	CASSQDGIGTGGETQYF
TRBV9	TRBD2	-	TRBJ2-1	TGTGCCAGCAGCTCTATAGCGGGCTCCTACAATGAGCAGTTCTTC	CASSSIAGSYNEQFF
TRBV3-1/TRBV3-2	-	-	TRBJ1-1	TGTGCCAGCAGCCAAAATTCTTGGACAACTACCAAGGTGACTGAAGCTTTCTTT	CASSQNSWTTTKVTEAFF
TRBV29-1	-	-	TRBJ2-3	TGCAGCGTTGACAGGGTTAGTACAGATACGCAGTATTTT	CSVDRVSTDTQYF
TRBV12-5	TRBD1	-	TRBJ2-3	TGTGCTAGTGGGACGGGACAGGGCACAGATACGCAGTATTTT	CASGTGQGTDTQYF
TRBV7-6	-	-	TRBJ2-7	TGTGCCAGCAGCCCTACCGGGACTTTCTCCTACGAGCAGTACTTC	CASSPTGTFSYEQYF
TRBV2	TRBD1	few	TRBJ2-2	TGTGCCAGCAGGCGGGGACAGGGCGCCAGGGAGCTGTTTTTT	CASRRGQGARELFF
TRBV21-1	-	once	TRBJ2-7	TGTGCCAGCAGCAAAGAATGTATAAACGAGCAGTACTTC	CASSKECINEQYF
TRBV7-8	TRBD2	-	TRBJ2-7	TGTGCCAGCAGCTTACTGGGAGGGGAGATTGGGTACGAGCAGTACTTC	CASSLLGGEIGYEQYF
TRBV2	TRBD1	-	TRBJ1-1	TGTGCCAGCATTGACAGGGGGAATGGTGAAGCTTTCTTT	CASIDRGNGEAFF
TRBV28	TRBD2	once	TRBJ2-3	TGTGCCAGCAGTTTCTTGGCTGAGCGGGGGATTATGGCAGATACGCAGTATTTT	CASSFLAERGIMADTQYF
TRBV11-3	-	-	TRBJ2-2	TGTGCCAGCAGCTTTCGTGGGACTCAAAAGGGGGAGCTGTTTTTT	CASSFRGTQKGELFF
TRBV30	TRBD1	-	TRBJ1-1	TGTGCCGTCGGACAGGGAGGGAACACTGAAGCTTTCTTT	CAVGQGGNTEAFF
TRBV2	-	-	TRBJ2-2	TGTGCCAGCACCGGGACACGAAACACCGGGGAGCTGTTTTTT	CASTGTRNTGELFF
TRBV6-5	-	-	TRBJ1-3	TGTGCCAGCAGTTACTCGGGCAGGGGCGCTGGAAACACCATATATTTT	CASSYSGRGAGNTIYF
TRBV27	TRBD1	-	TRBJ2-7	TGTGCCAGCAGCCCCACCGGGACAGGGGGCAACGAGCAGTACTTC	CASSPTGTGGNEQYF
TRBV29-1	TRBD2	-	TRBJ2-1	TGCAGCGTCTCCACTAGCGGGGGGTTCAATGAGCAGTTCTTC	CSVSTSGGFNEQFF
TRBV7-9	-	once	TRBJ1-6	TGTGCCAGCAGCTTTGAGGAACCACCCCTCCACTTT	CASSFEEPPLHF
TRBV5-5	TRBD2	-	TRBJ2-1	TGTGCCAGCAGCCCGACTAGCGGACTCTACAATGAGCAGTTCTTC	CASSPTSGLYNEQFF